The rows below give T cell receptor beta chains drawn from one sample of a study of T cells after posttransplantation cyclophosphamide. Sequencing used immunoSEQ multiplex PCR; TCRdb keeps in-frame clones, though not all of them. Here the sample spans roughly 16,000 clones, around nine tenths being singletons. The sequencing here drew on PBMCs, taken after an allogeneic stem cell transplant with a calcineurin inhibitor and methotrexate. The receptors were gathered from a male patient in his fifties who received an allogeneic stem cell transplant from an unrelated donor, was CMV-positive, and had chronic GVHD only. Some T cells may trace back to the graft donor. Both conserved end residues are part of each CDR3.

j_call v_call cdr3_aa
TRBJ2-3 TRBV2 CATPAIAGLRNTQYF
TRBJ1-5 TRBV6-1 CASRVTGNQPQHF
TRBJ1-2 TRBV28 CASSFGGQNYGYTF
TRBJ2-1 TRBV7-9 CAGSVPLYNEQFF
TRBJ2-3 TRBV4-3 CASSQNPSGEADTQYF
TRBJ1-2 TRBV7-9 CASSLTSLPPSYGYTF
TRBJ1-5 TRBV5-6 CASSFSTGSKQPQHF
TRBJ2-1 TRBV5-6 CASTSSDNEQFF
TRBJ2-1 TRBV6-5 CASSYSPGTGNEQFF
TRBJ2-3 TRBV7-2 CASSYWRGTDTQYF
TRBJ1-6 TRBV19 CATSDTSYNSPLHF
TRBJ1-5 TRBV28 CASSLWRAGQPQHF
TRBJ2-7 TRBV27 CASSLAKGDEQYF
TRBJ2-7 TRBV6-6 CASSGGPTEEQYF
TRBJ1-2 TRBV28 CASSRGAGYGYTF
TRBJ2-6 TRBV2 CASGDRAGANVLTF
TRBJ2-7 TRBV5-6 CASSFSVNSYEQYF
TRBJ2-7 TRBV6-5 CASSLLTSYEQYF
TRBJ2-1 TRBV9 CASSVNRGHYNEQFF
TRBJ2-1 TRBV10-3 CAISWAGGGYNEQFF
TRBJ2-1 TRBV19 CASSIRAGTKGREQFF
TRBJ1-4 TRBV27 CASSLTGGGEKLFF
TRBJ2-7 TRBV10-3 CATRNKGGSYEQYF
TRBJ1-1 TRBV5-6 CASSFYVEAEAFF
TRBJ2-3 TRBV27 CASSSLAGGFTDTQYF
TRBJ1-2 TRBV19 CASSIASDYGYTF
TRBJ2-5 TRBV18 CASSPGGTAQGTQYF
TRBJ1-1 TRBV5-1 CASSFGGSEAFF
TRBJ2-4 TRBV11-2 CASSLDPGTGLAKNIQYF
TRBJ1-4 TRBV18 CASSAGGDEKLFF
TRBJ1-6 TRBV27 CASRQVRGNNSPLHF
TRBJ2-1 TRBV6-4 CASTDRDLNEQFF